A selection of T cell receptor beta chains follows, all from one sample in a study of graft-versus-host responses after intestinal transplantation. Their antigens are not known. Measured with immunoSEQ multiplex PCR; TCRdb has only the in-frame clones, and not every one. The table records 130,000 to 150,000 clones, about 93% of them present only once. This specimen was unstimulated CD4+ T cells sorted from spleen or lymph node cells, taken before intestinal transplant. These receptors were obtained from a human donor who received an intestinal transplant. The CDR3 runs from the conserved cysteine through the conserved F or W. D genes are given only for firm matches.

TRBJ2-4 TRBV5-4 15 NA CASSPGHLDENIQYF
TRBJ2-7 TRBV5-8 14 NA CASSLGRVTYEQYF
TRBJ1-3 TRBV19 16 TRBD1 CASAGQGTPSGNTIYF
TRBJ2-7 TRBV7-2 14 NA CASSSNKGAYEQYF
TRBJ1-3 TRBV2 21 TRBD1 CASLVPSVGSYRGLSGNTIYF
TRBJ2-7 TRBV5-1 13 TRBD2 CASSPRQRGEQYF
TRBJ1-4 TRBV28 17 NA CASSLLGGARTNEKLLF
TRBJ2-7 TRBV6-5 14 TRBD2 CASSYPGLAGTEYF
TRBJ1-2 TRBV28 14 NA CASSLDKFGCGYTF
TRBJ2-7 TRBV19 16 NA CASSMEGGGPLREQYF
TRBJ2-1 TRBV10-3 12 TRBD1 CAIQQGNNEQFF
TRBJ2-3 TRBV11-2 13 NA CASSLDPDHTQYF
TRBJ1-1 TRBV28 13 NA CASSLKVPPEAFF
TRBJ2-7 TRBV28 10 NA CAVEGDSPYF
TRBJ1-1 TRBV5-1 17 NA CASSLGVYRPMNTEAFF
TRBJ2-7 TRBV28 15 TRBD1 CASSSDRGRLSEQYF
TRBJ1-2 TRBV27 13 NA CASSLRGVYGYTF
TRBJ2-1 TRBV11-3 18 TRBD2 CASSPNRLAGGLGNEQFF
TRBJ2-2 TRBV18 15 NA CASSPAGLNTGELFF
TRBJ2-1 TRBV7-8 16 NA CASSSLPGQGYNEQFF
TRBJ1-2 TRBV28 15 TRBD1 CASSFPLTDRAGYTF
TRBJ1-1 TRBV7-6 15 NA CASSLNQFANTEAFF
TRBJ2-7 TRBV19 15 TRBD1 CASSMADRGHYEQYF